The clone carrying this T cell receptor (beta chain) was seen once. Its matching antigen is unknown. Likely a read error: the CDR3 ends without its conserved phenylalanine or tryptophan. The DNA is left out, because the CDR3 cannot be placed on it with certainty; the CDR3 is given as TCRdb lists it. Some clones are missing from TCRdb's copy, which holds only in-frame ones; the method was immunoSEQ multiplex PCR. Of some 48,000 clones in the sample, roughly 83% are singletons; the top ten hold about 0.42%. The CDR3 is 10 residues long, ends included. The germline V gene has CDR1 SGDLS and CDR2 YYNGEE. The data belong to a study of graft-versus-host responses after intestinal transplantation. Study conclusions and caveats: Association was observed between peak circulating GvH clone levels and early post-transplant HvG declines. Detection of GvH clones occurred in recipient marrow, and some had their first appearance in ileum or blood.

The sequencing used unstimulated CD4+ T cells sorted from spleen or lymph node cells, collected before transplant. The rearrangement joins TRBV9 to TRBJ1-3. The receptor was isolated from a human donor who was the organ donor for an intestinal transplant. The CDR3 sequence is CASSVGGGLA.